This TCR beta chain is drawn from a study of shared clonotypes between healthy human individuals. General study results and limits: On the whole, naive subsets had larger estimated richness than memory subsets had. In contrast to clonotypes shared by all four donors, non-shared clonotypes had lower generation probabilities.

Terminally differentiated effector memory CD45RA+ cells were left out of the naive CD8 fraction, which was CD45RO-negative and positively selected for CCR7. Points on this clone: The target antigen is unknown.

Sequenced by immunoSEQ multiplex PCR; TCRdb stores in-frame clones only, minus some. The data show some 2,100,000 clones, 85% to 95% seen once. V gave up 1 base and J gave up 5 bases, with 12 bases separating them. Germline CDR1 reads MGHRA; CDR2 reads YSYEKL. CDR3 size: 15 residues. Input material: naive CD8+ T cells from PBMCs. This TCR was recovered from a man aged 18 to 29 in good health. Some clones in this sample may be carry-over from other donors' samples. This chain connects TRBV4-1 to TRBJ1-5; D gene ambiguous. CDR3: CASSQAPLNYQPQHF. CDR3 DNA: TGCGCCAGCAGCCAAGCACCCTTGAATTATCAGCCCCAGCATTTT.